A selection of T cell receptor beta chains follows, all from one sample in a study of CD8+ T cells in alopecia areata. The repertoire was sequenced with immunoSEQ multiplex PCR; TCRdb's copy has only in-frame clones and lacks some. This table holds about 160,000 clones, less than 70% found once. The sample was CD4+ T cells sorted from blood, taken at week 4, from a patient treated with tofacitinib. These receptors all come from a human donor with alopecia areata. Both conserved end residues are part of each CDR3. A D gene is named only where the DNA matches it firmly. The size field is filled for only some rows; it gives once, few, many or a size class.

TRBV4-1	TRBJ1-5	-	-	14	CASSQEEGNQPQHF	TGCGCCAGCAGCCAAGAAGAGGGTAATCAGCCCCAGCATTTT
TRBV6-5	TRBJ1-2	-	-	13	CASSYSTVYGYTF	TGTGCCAGCAGTTACTCGACAGTTTATGGCTACACCTTC
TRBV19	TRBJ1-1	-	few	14	CASSITGRLTEAFF	TGTGCCAGTAGTATTACAGGGAGGCTGACCGAAGCTTTCTTT
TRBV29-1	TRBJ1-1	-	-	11	CSTLFPPEAFF	TGCAGCACCCTGTTCCCCCCTGAAGCTTTCTTT
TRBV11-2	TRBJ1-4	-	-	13	CASQATINEKLFF	TGTGCCAGCCAGGCTACGATAAATGAAAAACTGTTTTTT
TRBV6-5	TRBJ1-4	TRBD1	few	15	CASSYTGVSNEKLFF	TGTGCCAGCAGTTACACAGGGGTGTCTAATGAAAAACTGTTTTTT
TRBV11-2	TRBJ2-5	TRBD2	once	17	CASSSRTSGGAIQTQYF	TGTGCCAGCAGCTCAAGGACTAGCGGGGGGGCCATCCAGACCCAGTACTTC
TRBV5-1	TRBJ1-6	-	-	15	CASSTGVTYNSPLHF	TGCGCCAGCAGCACCGGGGTAACCTATAATTCACCCCTCCACTTT
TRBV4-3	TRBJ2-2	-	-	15	CASSQDGSYTGELFF	TGCGCCAGCAGCCAAGATGGGAGCTACACCGGGGAGCTGTTTTTT
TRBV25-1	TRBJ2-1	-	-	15	CASSTLGGVLNEQFF	TGTGCCAGCAGTACCCTAGGGGGGGTTCTGAATGAGCAGTTCTTC
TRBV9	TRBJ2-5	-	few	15	CASSLRGRGQETQYF	TGTGCCAGCAGCCTCCGGGGGCGGGGACAAGAGACCCAGTACTTC
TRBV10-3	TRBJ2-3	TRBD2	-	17	CAISVRLAGGSTDTQYF	TGTGCCATCAGTGTCCGACTAGCGGGGGGTAGCACAGATACGCAGTATTTT
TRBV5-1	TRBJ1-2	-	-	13	CASSYGQNDGYTF	TGCGCCAGCAGTTACGGACAGAATGACGGCTACACCTTC
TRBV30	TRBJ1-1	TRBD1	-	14	CASLQGAGDTEAFF	TGTGCCAGCCTACAGGGGGCGGGGGACACTGAAGCTTTCTTT
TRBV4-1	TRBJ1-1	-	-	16	CASRATRGSMNTEAFF	TGCGCCAGCAGGGCCACCCGGGGCTCAATGAACACTGAAGCTTTCTTT
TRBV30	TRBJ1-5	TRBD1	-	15	CAWRGQGDINQPQHF	TGTGCCTGGAGGGGACAGGGGGATATCAATCAGCCCCAGCATTTT
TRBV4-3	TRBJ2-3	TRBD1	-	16	CASSQDGQGIADTQYF	TGCGCCAGCAGCCAAGATGGACAGGGTATCGCAGATACGCAGTATTTT
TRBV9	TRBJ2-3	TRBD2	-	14	CASSTRDYSDTQYF	TGTGCCAGCAGCACCCGGGACTACTCAGATACGCAGTATTTT
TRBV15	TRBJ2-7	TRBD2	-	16	CATSRDRLAGSYEQYF	TGTGCCACCAGCAGAGATAGGCTAGCGGGCTCCTACGAGCAGTACTTC
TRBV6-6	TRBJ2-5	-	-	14	CASSRPGLPETQYF	TGTGCCAGCAGTCGGCCGGGACTCCCAGAGACCCAGTACTTC
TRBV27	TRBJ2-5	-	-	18	CASRPTVWFPGSQETQYF	TGTGCCAGCCGACCCACGGTTTGGTTCCCTGGGAGCCAAGAGACCCAGTACTTC
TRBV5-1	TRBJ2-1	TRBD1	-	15	CASSLDPGGFDEQFF	TGCGCCAGCAGCTTGGACCCAGGGGGCTTTGATGAGCAGTTCTTC
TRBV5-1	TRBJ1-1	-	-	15	CASSLAPGGNTEAFF	TGCGCCAGCAGCTTGGCCCCCGGCGGGAACACTGAAGCTTTCTTT
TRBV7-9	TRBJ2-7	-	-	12	CASGDGSYEQYF	TGTGCCAGTGGGGACGGTTCCTACGAGCAGTACTTC
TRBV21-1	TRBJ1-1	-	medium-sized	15	CASSAGFKSNTEAFF	TGTGCCAGCAGCGCTGGGTTCAAGTCGAACACTGAAGCTTTCTTT
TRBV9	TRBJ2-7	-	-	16	CASSVGGGPGVNEQYF	TGTGCCAGCAGCGTAGGGGGCGGGCCAGGGGTAAACGAGCAGTACTTC
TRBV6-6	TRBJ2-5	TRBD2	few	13	CASSRGGIETQYF	TGTGCCAGCAGTCGCGGGGGGATCGAGACCCAGTACTTC
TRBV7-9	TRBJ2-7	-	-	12	CASSFSRGEQYF	TGTGCCAGCAGCTTTAGCCGGGGCGAGCAGTACTTC
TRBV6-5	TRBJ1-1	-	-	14	CASSYREDNTEAFF	TGTGCCAGCAGTTACAGGGAGGATAACACTGAAGCTTTCTTT